These 26 T cell receptor beta chains came from one sample sequenced in a study of T cell responses to AZD1222 COVID-19 vaccine (dated by TCRdb to about 2021). Receptors were amplified or captured by the immunoSEQ multiplex PCR assay. TCRdb took this table from immuneACCESS and kept in-frame rearrangements with V and J called. Such tables lack part of the clones; where checked against another copy, unresolved V genes explain under half of the gap, and the rest is unexplained. The sample contains 120,000 to 150,000 clones, 90% to 95% of them found a single time. Roughly 5% of the sample lies in the top ten. The time point label of this sample denotes: baseline before first vaccination. The sequenced sample was peripheral blood, obtained on day 0 of AZD1222 vaccination. The receptors shown here come from an adult in good health.

The chain joins TRBV5-1 to TRBJ1-3, with 8 bases that match TRBD1. This CDR3 is built from 15 residues. V shed 4 bases and J 4 bases; nucleotides not matched to a gene: 7. The germline gives CDR1 SGHRS, CDR2 YFSETQ. The CDR3 sequence: CASSPGQGNGNTIYF. CDR3 bases: TGCGCCAGCAGCCCAGGACAGGGAAACGGAAACACCATATATTTT.

This chain connects TRBV28 to TRBJ2-4; the D gene could be TRBD1 or TRBD2 (5 bases each). The V and J ends lost 5 bases and 9 bases respectively, with 14 bases between them. The CDR3 extends over 13 amino acids. CDR1 is MDHEN, CDR2 SYDVKM, per germline. CDR3 in DNA: TGTGCCAGCAGTCGGGACCGACAGTCCATTCAGTACTTC. As protein: CASSRDRQSIQYF.

The chain combines TRBV25-1 with TRBJ1-1; D is possibly TRBD1 (5 bases). V was cut by 3 bases and J by 1 base, with 9 bases left in between. The CDR3 is made up of 14 amino acids. Per germline, CDR1 MGHDK and CDR2 SYGVNS. The CDR3 here is CASSEVTANTEAFF. As DNA, the CDR3 is TGTGCCAGCAGTGAGGTGACAGCGAACACTGAAGCTTTCTTT.

The chain couples TRBV7-2 to TRBJ2-7, with 9 bases that match TRBD1. With 6 bases clipped from V and 6 bases from J, the junction kept 12 bases outside the gene matches. Germline CDR1 reads SGHTA; CDR2 reads FQGNSA. This CDR3 contains 15 residues. For the CDR3, the DNA is TGTGCCAGCAGTCTAACGGGACAGGGCTTCAGCGAGCAGTACTTC. Protein sequence: CASSLTGQGFSEQYF.

This sequence joins TRBV7-2 and TRBJ1-1; tentative D call: TRBD1 (6 bases). Germline V gene lookup returns CDR1 SGHTA and CDR2 FQGNSA. The V gene lost 11 bases and the J gene lost 3 bases, with 16 bases spanning the gap. CDR3 length equals 13 residues. CDR3: CAAKGQWHTEAFF. CDR3 nucleotide sequence: TGTGCCGCCAAAGGACAGTGGCACACTGAAGCTTTCTTT.

The rearrangement links TRBV3-1 (or the pseudogene TRBV3-2) to TRBJ1-2, with D hard to call. Germline V gene data show CDR1 as LGHDT and CDR2 as YNNKEL (reference sequence). This CDR3 region has 19 residues. V lost 0 bases to trimming and J lost 4 bases, with 24 bases between them. CDR3: CASSQEKSGPGRYFYGYTF. CDR3 sequence (DNA): TGTGCCAGCAGCCAAGAAAAGTCTGGCCCCGGACGTTATTTCTATGGCTACACCTTC.

The J gene is TRBJ1-2, the V gene TRBV2; D is ambiguous. Trimming removed 3 bases from V and 1 base from J, with 6 bases in between. CDR1 and CDR2 from the germline V gene are SNHLY and FYNNEI. CDR3 length equals 13 residues. The CDR3 DNA sequence: TGTGCCAGCAGTGAGGGGATTAACTATGGCTACACCTTC. Its protein is CASSEGINYGYTF.

V and J are TRBV19 and TRBJ2-2, with unresolved D. The V and J ends lost 7 bases and 6 bases respectively, with 15 bases between them. The germline V gene encodes CDR1 LNHDA and CDR2 SQIVND (reference sequence). The CDR3 runs to 14 residues. CDR3 residues: CASIEYPSAGELFF. The CDR3 nucleotides read TGTGCCAGTATTGAATACCCTTCGGCCGGGGAGCTGTTTTTT.

The rearrangement links TRBV3-1 (or the pseudogene TRBV3-2) to TRBJ1-4; no clear D gene. The length of the CDR3 is 15 residues. Germline assignment: CDR1 LGHDT and CDR2 YNNKEL (reference sequence). V lost 3 bases, J lost 8 bases, and 16 bases lay in between. Here the CDR3 reads CASSQSFPSGEKLFF. The CDR3 DNA follows: TGTGCCAGCAGCCAGAGCTTCCCTAGCGGCGAAAAACTGTTTTTT.

The rearrangement uses TRBV6-1 and TRBJ2-7; no definite D call. V was pared by 1 base and J by 5 bases, with 9 bases between. The germline CDR1 and CDR2 sequences are MNHNS and SASEGT. CDR3 size: 13 residues. In nucleotides, the CDR3 is TGTGCCAGCAGTGAAGGCGTCTTGGACGAGCAGTACTTC. Translation: CASSEGVLDEQYF.

The V and J genes are TRBV5-1 and TRBJ1-1; tentatively, D is TRBD1 (5 bases). Germline CDR1 is SGHRS and CDR2 is YFSETQ. The CDR3 loop spans 15 amino acids. Between the trimmed V and J ends, which lost 0 bases and 0 bases, there was a span of 9 bases. The chain's CDR3 is CASSLGPTVNTEAFF. Here the CDR3 DNA reads TGCGCCAGCAGCTTGGGTCCGACAGTGAACACTGAAGCTTTCTTT.

In DNA form, the CDR3 reads TGTGCCATCAAGGGCGAGGGGGCCGGGGAGCTGTTTTTT. It translates to CAIKGEGAGELFF. The J gene is TRBJ2-2, the V gene TRBV10-3, with D maybe TRBD1 (6 bases). This CDR3 has 13 residues. Germline loops: CDR1 ENHRY, CDR2 SYGVKD. The V and J ends lost 7 bases and 6 bases respectively, with 12 bases between them.

This chain connects TRBV7-2 to TRBJ1-1; D may be TRBD1 (5 bases). Deletions cut 1 base from V and 5 bases from J, with 8 bases between. Germline loops: CDR1 SGHTA, CDR2 FQGNSA. The CDR3 totals 13 residues. The CDR3 DNA reads TGTGCCAGCAGCTTAGTGCAGGGTACTGAAGCTTTCTTT. It translates to CASSLVQGTEAFF.

This clone has a handful of counts. The genes are TRBV4-2 and TRBJ2-1; 10 positions match TRBD2. The CDR3 runs 16 residues. Trimming removed 0 bases from V and 7 bases from J; junction bases left unmatched: 6. Germline CDR1 is LGHNA and CDR2 is YNFKEQ. The CDR3 nucleotides are TGTGCCAGCAGCCAAGAAGCGGCTAGCGGGGGAAATGAGCAGTTCTTC. Translating it yields CASSQEAASGGNEQFF.

This chain links TRBV9 with TRBJ2-3, with TRBD2 identical over 13 bases. CDR3 length: 18 amino acids. From germline, CDR1 is SGDLS and CDR2 YYNGEE. V dropped 3 bases and J dropped 7; count of bases not matched to a gene: 14. The DNA for the CDR3 is TGTGCCAGCAGCGGAGAGGCAACCGGACTAGCGGGAGAAAATACGCAGTATTTT. It codes for CASSGEATGLAGENTQYF.

V is TRBV15 and J is TRBJ2-7; D is uncertain. Germline CDR1 is LNHNV and CDR2 is YYDKDF (reference sequence). The V end was cut by 1 base, the J end by 3 bases, with 7 bases between. The CDR3 contains 13 residues. CDR3 nucleotide sequence: TGTGCCACCAGCAGAGGATGGGACTACGAGCAGTACTTC. Encoded protein: CATSRGWDYEQYF.

The chain links TRBV7-9 to TRBJ2-5; tentatively, D is TRBD2 (6 bases). V lost 5 bases and J 0 bases, leaving 10 bases between the germline ends. This CDR3 region has 14 residues. The germline V gene has CDR1 SEHNR and CDR2 FQNEAQ (reference sequence). The CDR3 coding sequence is TGTGCCAGCAGCAAAGGGGACTACCAAGAGACCCAGTACTTC. Translating it yields CASSKGDYQETQYF.

The sample holds one count of this clone. J is TRBJ1-5 and V is TRBV4-2; D gene unclear. Germline values: CDR1 LGHNA, CDR2 YNFKEQ. The length of the CDR3 is 15 residues. V dropped 0 bases and J dropped 8 bases, with 14 bases sitting between them. CDR3 sequence reads: CASSQDYGKSKPQHF. In DNA form, the CDR3 reads TGTGCCAGCAGCCAAGATTATGGCAAAAGTAAGCCCCAGCATTTT.

This chain connects TRBV6-5 to TRBJ1-3; TRBD1 aligns across 7 bases. Germline-derived CDR1 and CDR2 are MNHEY and SVGAGI. CDR3 length equals 15 residues. J was trimmed by 0 bases and V by 6 bases; bases with no gene match: 5. Here the CDR3 DNA reads TGTGCCAGCAGCCTAGACAGGGACTCTGGAAACACCATATATTTT. Residues: CASSLDRDSGNTIYF.

The V call is TRBV3-1 (or the pseudogene TRBV3-2), the J call TRBJ2-3; no definite D call. Per germline, CDR1 LGHDT and CDR2 YNNKEL (reference sequence). Trimming removed 5 bases at V and 1 base at J, with 19 bases between. This CDR3 contains 17 residues. CDR3 protein: CASSTKVPSTGTDTQYF. CDR3 sequence (DNA): TGTGCCAGCAGCACAAAGGTGCCCAGTACCGGCACAGATACGCAGTATTTT.

The chain uses TRBV2 and TRBJ2-7; 9 bases are shared with TRBD1. This CDR3 spans 13 amino acids. The ends lost 9 bases at V and 9 bases at J; junction bases unmatched: 12. Per the germline V gene, CDR1 is SNHLY and CDR2 is FYNNEI. Written as DNA, the CDR3 is TGTGCCAGTACCGGGACAGGGACGACCGGGCAGTACTTC. Amino acids: CASTGTGTTGQYF. The full variable domain, completed using reference TRBV2 and TRBJ2-7, is EPEVTQTPSHQVTQMGQEVILRCVPISNHLYFYWYRQILGQKVEFLVSFYNNEISEKSEIFDDQFSVERPDGSNFTLKIRSTKLEDSAMYFCASTGTGTTGQYFGPGTRLTVT.

The chain couples TRBV19 to TRBJ2-5, with 8 bases fitting TRBD1. The CDR3 is made up of 16 amino acids. The ends lost 4 bases at V and 7 bases at J; junction bases unmatched: 14. Per germline, CDR1 LNHDA and CDR2 SQIVND (reference sequence). Here the CDR3 reads CASSTPFRGRPGTQYF. In DNA form, the CDR3 reads TGTGCCAGTAGTACACCCTTCAGGGGGCGCCCCGGGACCCAGTACTTC. Drawing the rest from reference TRBV19 and TRBJ2-5, the complete variable domain is DGGITQSPKYLFRKEGQNVTLSCEQNLNHDAMYWYRQDPGQGLRLIYYSQIVNDFQKGDIAEGYSVSREKKESFPLTVTSAQKNPTAFYLCASSTPFRGRPGTQYFGPGTRLLVL.

This rearrangement joins TRBV6-5 to TRBJ2-7; TRBD2 matches at 8 bases. V lost 6 bases and J lost 5; bases outside the gene matches: 6. The CDR3 length is 13 residues. The germline CDR1 and CDR2 sequences are MNHEY and SVGAGI. The CDR3 DNA reads TGTGCCAGCAGCCTCGGACTAGCCAACGAGCAGTACTTC. Its protein is CASSLGLANEQYF.

J is TRBJ1-1 and V is TRBV19, with D possibly being TRBD1 (5 bases). The germline gives CDR1 LNHDA, CDR2 SQIVND (reference sequence). V lost 1 base and J lost 9, with 18 bases in between. CDR3 length: 15 amino acids. The CDR3 spells CASSIGVLAGTKAFF. The CDR3 DNA reads TGTGCCAGTAGTATAGGAGTCCTTGCAGGGACTAAAGCTTTCTTT.

The V and J genes are TRBV5-4 and TRBJ1-3, with D unresolved. The CDR3 contains 14 residues. The germline V and J ends were trimmed by 1 base and 4 bases, with 9 bases remaining between them. CDR1 is SGHNT and CDR2 is YYREEE in the germline V gene (reference sequence). The CDR3 sequence is CASSLMEPGNTIYF. In DNA form, the CDR3 reads TGTGCCAGCAGCTTGATGGAACCCGGAAACACCATATATTTT.

The rearrangement uses TRBV7-2 and TRBJ2-7; D is possibly TRBD1 (5 bases). The V end lost 0 bases, the J end lost 4 bases, and 10 bases lay between the germline ends. This CDR3 has 14 residues. CDR1 and CDR2 (germline): SGHTA, FQGNSA. The CDR3 protein is CASSLASQGYEQYF. The CDR3 nucleotides are TGTGCCAGCAGCTTAGCGTCTCAGGGTTACGAGCAGTACTTC.